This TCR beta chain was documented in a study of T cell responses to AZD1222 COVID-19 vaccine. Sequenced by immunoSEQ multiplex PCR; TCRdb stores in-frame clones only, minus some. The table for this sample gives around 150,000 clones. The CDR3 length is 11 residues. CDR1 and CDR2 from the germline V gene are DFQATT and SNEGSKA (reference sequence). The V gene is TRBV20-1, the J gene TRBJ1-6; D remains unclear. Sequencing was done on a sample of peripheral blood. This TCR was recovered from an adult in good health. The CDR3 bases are TGCAGAAGCAGAGAAAATTCACCCCTCCACTTT. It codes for CRSRENSPLHF.